Listed here are 24 T cell receptor beta chains from one sample, sequenced in a study of T cell repertoires in cytomegalovirus infection (dated by TCRdb to about 2019). Sequencer: Illumina HiSeq 1500. Using fastp trimming at Q25 and MiXCR clonotype assembly, TCRdb reanalyzed the public sequencing data and kept in-frame beta chains. Rows with one shared CDR3 protein collapse into an entry with the most common genes and DNA. The sample yields around 530,000 distinct CDR3 sequences; roughly 29% were counted once. Less than 15% of the sample is in the top ten clones. Sequenced material: PBMCs. The receptors stem from a human donor in good health (CMV status not recorded). Some clones in this sample may be carry-over from other donors' samples.

The chain's CDR3 is CASRQRLAGSNEQFF. The CDR3 DNA reads as TGTGCCAGCAGACAAAGACTAGCGGGATCCAATGAGCAGTTCTTC. This sequence joins TRBV6-5 and TRBJ2-1, with TRBD2 matching 11 bases. V lost 6 bases and J lost 6; bases outside the gene matches: 7. The germline gives CDR1 MNHEY, CDR2 SVGAGI. There are 15 residues in the CDR3.

This clonotype was seen repeatedly, ten times or more. V gene TRBV7-2 combines with J gene TRBJ2-5; TRBD2 is a possible D gene (6 bases). The CDR3 totals 13 residues. Germline V gives CDR1 SGHTA, CDR2 FQGNSA. Trimming left V 11 bases short and J 5 bases short, with 18 bases between. The CDR3 loop reads CASRRGRWETQYF. CDR3 DNA sequence: TGTGCCTCCCGACGGGGGAGATGGGAGACCCAGTACTTC.

This clonotype was picked up a small number of times. The chain combines TRBV20-1 with TRBJ2-7; 7 positions match TRBD2. Trimming cost V 4 bases and J 5 bases; bases outside gene matches: 11. Germline CDR1 reads DFQATT; CDR2 reads SNEGSKA (reference sequence). The CDR3 is 14 amino acids. The CDR3 DNA reads as TGCAGTGCTATACCCCCTAGCGGACCGAACGAGCAGTACTTC. Encoded protein: CSAIPPSGPNEQYF.

This rearrangement joins TRBV24-1 to TRBJ2-1; possibly TRBD2 for D (5 bases). V lost 7 bases, J lost 5 bases, and 8 bases lay in between. The CDR3 is 12 amino acids. Germline CDR1 is KGHDR and CDR2 is SFDVKD. The CDR3 sequence: CATRAANNEQFF. CDR3 nucleotide sequence: TGTGCCACCAGAGCGGCCAACAATGAGCAGTTCTTC.

V and J are TRBV4-3 and TRBJ2-6; 8 bases are a match to TRBD1. This CDR3 has 19 residues. V lost 0 bases to trimming and J lost 0 bases; unmatched junction nucleotides: 7. Germline assignment: CDR1 LGHNA and CDR2 YSLEER. The CDR3, as DNA: TGCGCCAGCAGCCAAGATTGGGGACAGGTCTACTCTGGGGCCAACGTCCTGACTTTC. This translates into CASSQDWGQVYSGANVLTF.

This clonotype was recorded many times. The chain joins TRBV7-2 to TRBJ1-2; 7 bases align to TRBD1. The CDR3 is 15 residues long. The ends lost 1 base at V and 2 bases at J; junction bases unmatched: 4. Germline loops: CDR1 SGHTA, CDR2 FQGNSA. CDR3 loop: CASSLDPGGNYGYTF. The CDR3 DNA reads TGTGCCAGCAGCTTAGATCCAGGGGGGAACTATGGCTACACCTTC.

The gene calls are TRBV4-3 and TRBJ2-6; no clear D. Trimming shortened V by 0 bases and J by 0 bases, and 9 bases separated the two germline ends. There are 17 residues in the CDR3. The germline CDR1 and CDR2 sequences are LGHNA and YSLEER. The CDR3 protein is CASSQEGTRSGANVLTF. DNA for the CDR3: TGCGCCAGCAGCCAAGAGGGCACACGCTCTGGGGCCAACGTCCTGACTTTC.

The chain is built from TRBV19 and TRBJ2-6; a weak D match, TRBD1 (6 bases). The CDR3 extends over 19 amino acids. Germline CDR1 is LNHDA and CDR2 is SQIVND (reference sequence). The V and J ends lost 9 bases and 0 bases respectively, with 24 bases between them. The CDR3 DNA reads TGTGCCAGCGGCTCATTTAACCCGGGACATTACTCTGGGGCCAACGTCCTGACTTTC. Translated, it gives CASGSFNPGHYSGANVLTF.

There are many counts of this clonotype. The chain couples TRBV6-1 to TRBJ2-7; TRBD1 agrees at 7 bases. The CDR3 runs 13 residues. V was clipped by 6 bases and J by 4 bases; unmatched bases: 6. Germline V CDR1 and CDR2: MNHNS, SASEGT. The CDR3 here is CASSRDSAYEQYF. The CDR3 coding sequence is TGTGCCAGCAGCCGGGACAGCGCGTACGAGCAGTACTTC.

The V and J genes are TRBV19 and TRBJ2-7; D is undetermined. Trimming shortened V by 3 bases and J by 1 base, and 7 bases separated the two germline ends. The CDR3 runs to 13 residues. CDR1 and CDR2 from the germline V gene are LNHDA and SQIVND (reference sequence). The CDR3, as DNA: TGTGCCAGTAGTATGCAGGTGTCCTACGAGCAGTACTTC. It encodes CASSMQVSYEQYF.

In this sample, this clonotype turned up a few times. This chain connects TRBV15 to TRBJ1-5; 7 nucleotides agree with TRBD1. The trim removed 5 bases at V and 4 bases at J, leaving 8 bases unmatched. CDR1 LNHNV and CDR2 YYDKDF come from the germline V gene (reference sequence). The length of the CDR3 is 15 residues. CDR3 DNA sequence: TGTGCCACCAGCGGGCGGGACAGAGGGAATCAGCCCCAGCATTTT. Its protein is CATSGRDRGNQPQHF.

This clonotype appeared many times. Germline is not matched at one junction end, which may reflect a read error. The chain carries TRBV7-3 and TRBJ1-1; the D is unclear. The CDR3 extends over 13 amino acids. Germline CDR1 SGHTA, CDR2 FQGTGA. CDR3 sequence: CASSLSGSTEAFF. DNA for the CDR3: TGTGCCAGCAGTTTAAGTGGGAGCACTGAAGCTTTCTTT.

This clonotype was detected only a few times. V is TRBV4-1 and J is TRBJ2-1; TRBD2 is a possible D gene (7 bases). This CDR3 is 17 amino acids long. Germline assignment: CDR1 MGHRA and CDR2 YSYEKL. With 3 bases removed from V and 4 bases from J, the gap between germline ends came to 19 bases. CDR3 protein: CASSQTRGGGSYNEQFF. The CDR3 region has the DNA TGCGCCAGCAGCCAGACCAGAGGGGGGGGTTCATACAATGAGCAGTTCTTC.

This clonotype was detected many times. The chain recombines TRBV12-3 or TRBV12-4 with TRBJ2-3; 9 nucleotides align to TRBD2. This CDR3 region has 15 residues. V shed 7 bases and J 7 bases; nucleotides not matched to a gene: 12. As DNA, the CDR3 is TGTGCCAGCACCCCGGGGGCGGGAGGGCCAAATACGCAGTATTTT. As protein: CASTPGAGGPNTQYF.

This clonotype was seen many times. The chain couples TRBV12-3 or TRBV12-4 to TRBJ2-1; the match to TRBD1 covers 9 bases. The V gene end was trimmed by 1 base and the J gene end by 4 bases; junction bases not matched to a gene: 2. There are 15 residues in the CDR3. CDR3 sequence reads: CASSLGDRAYNEQFF. CDR3 sequence (DNA): TGTGCCAGCAGTTTAGGGGACAGGGCGTACAATGAGCAGTTCTTC.

V and J are TRBV19 and TRBJ1-5; D is unresolved. Trimming removed 1 base at V and 0 bases at J, with 7 bases between. The CDR3 loop spans 15 amino acids. In germline, CDR1 is LNHDA, CDR2 SQIVND (reference sequence). CDR3 in DNA: TGTGCCAGTAGTATAGTTTTATTTAGCAATCAGCCCCAGCATTTT. Protein: CASSIVLFSNQPQHF.

This clonotype came up a few times. V gene TRBV7-2 combines with J gene TRBJ2-1; tentatively, D is TRBD1 (6 bases). CDR3 size: 12 residues. Germline V gives CDR1 SGHTA, CDR2 FQGNSA. The V end lost 5 bases, the J end lost 10 bases, and 12 bases lay between the germline ends. The CDR3 nucleotides read TGTGCCAGCAGCCGGTTTGGACAGGAGCAGTTCTTC. It yields the protein CASSRFGQEQFF.

At least ten counts were recorded for this clonotype. The chain uses TRBV7-2 and TRBJ2-5; 8 bases line up with TRBD2. Losses at the gene ends were 5 bases for V and 5 bases for J; bases not matched to a gene: 10. Germline CDR1 reads SGHTA; CDR2 reads FQGNSA. This CDR3 comprises 15 residues. This chain's CDR3 is CASSLSPPGGETQYF. DNA of the CDR3: TGTGCCAGCAGCCTATCCCCCCCGGGGGGGGAGACCCAGTACTTC. The full variable domain, with the rest looked up from reference TRBV7-2 and TRBJ2-5, is GAGVSQSPSNKVTEKGKDVELRCDPISGHTALYWYRQSLGQGLEFLIYFQGNSAPDKSGLPSDRFSAERTGGSVSTLTIQRTQQEDSAVYLCASSLSPPGGETQYFGPGTRLLVL.

The sample holds a few counts of this clonotype. The rearrangement uses TRBV5-4 and TRBJ2-3; 13 bases match TRBD2. Germline V CDR1 and CDR2: SGHNT, YYREEE (reference sequence). V lost 4 bases and J lost 3; bases outside the gene matches: 5. This CDR3 is 16 amino acids long. CDR3 region: CASSLGTSGKTDTQYF. CDR3 nucleotides: TGTGCCAGCAGCCTCGGGACTAGCGGGAAAACAGATACGCAGTATTTT.

This clonotype was picked up a small number of times. The rearrangement joins TRBV7-2 to TRBJ2-5; tentatively, D is TRBD2 (6 bases). The CDR3 consists of 14 residues. V lost 3 bases, J lost 5 bases, and 13 bases lay in between. Germline CDR1 and CDR2: SGHTA and FQGNSA. CDR3 in DNA: TGTGCCAGCAGCTTTAGGAGGGAAGTGGAGACCCAGTACTTC. This sequence encodes CASSFRREVETQYF.

The rearrangement uses TRBV7-8 and TRBJ2-3; 9 nucleotides match TRBD2. The CDR3 sequence is 16 residues long. CDR1 is SGHVS and CDR2 is FQNEAQ in the germline V gene. The trim removed 5 bases at V and 8 bases at J, leaving 14 bases unmatched. This CDR3 reads CASSIGPGLAYVTQYF. CDR3 coding DNA: TGTGCCAGCAGCATCGGGCCGGGACTAGCATATGTTACGCAGTATTTT.

The rearrangement links TRBV7-9 to TRBJ2-5, with 14 bases that match TRBD2. Trimming at V came to 5 bases and at J to 4 bases, leaving 3 bases not matched to a gene. CDR1 is SEHNR and CDR2 is FQNEAQ in the germline V gene (reference sequence). This CDR3 is 15 amino acids long. In nucleotides, the CDR3 is TGTGCCAGCAGCGGAGGACTAGCGGGAGGAGAGACCCAGTACTTC. As protein: CASSGGLAGGETQYF. Together with reference TRBV7-9 and TRBJ2-5, the CDR3 gives the full variable domain: DTGVSQNPRHKITKRGQNVTFRCDPISEHNRLYWYRQTLGQGPEFLTYFQNEAQLEKSRLLSDRFSAERPKGSFSTLEIQRTEQGDSAMYLCASSGGLAGGETQYFGPGTRLLVL.

This clonotype was counted only a few times. The V and J genes are TRBV28 and TRBJ1-1; D gene uncertain. Germline CDR1 and CDR2: MDHEN and SYDVKM. Trimming pared 7 bases from V and 6 bases from J, leaving 24 bases between. CDR3 length: 16 amino acids. This CDR3 reads CASTLEAFSAVPEAFF. As DNA, the CDR3 is TGTGCCAGCACCCTAGAGGCCTTCTCAGCGGTCCCTGAAGCTTTCTTT.

The genes are TRBV14 and TRBJ1-2, with D perhaps TRBD1 (5 bases). CDR1 is SGHDN, CDR2 FVKESK, per germline. The CDR3 contains 13 residues. Trimming removed 1 base from V and 4 bases from J, with 7 bases in between. The CDR3: CASSQGQPYGYTF. The DNA of the CDR3 is TGTGCCAGCAGCCAAGGACAGCCCTATGGCTACACCTTC.